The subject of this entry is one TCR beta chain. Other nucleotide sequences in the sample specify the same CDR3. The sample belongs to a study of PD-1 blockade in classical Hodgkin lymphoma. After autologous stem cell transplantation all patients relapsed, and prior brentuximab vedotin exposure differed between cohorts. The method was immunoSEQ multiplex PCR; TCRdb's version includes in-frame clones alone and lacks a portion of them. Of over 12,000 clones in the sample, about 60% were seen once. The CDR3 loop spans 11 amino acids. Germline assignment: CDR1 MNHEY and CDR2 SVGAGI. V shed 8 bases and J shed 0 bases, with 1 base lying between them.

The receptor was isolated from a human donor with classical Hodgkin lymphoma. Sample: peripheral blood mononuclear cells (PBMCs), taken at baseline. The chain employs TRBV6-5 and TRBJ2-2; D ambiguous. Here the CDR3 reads CASSNTGELFF. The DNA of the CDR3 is TGTGCCAGCTCGAACACCGGGGAGCTGTTTTTT.